A single sample gave rise to the 5 T cell receptor beta chains below, sequenced in a study of post-analysis software for immune sequencing data. Whole-study results and caveats: Four to six TRBV segments (TRBV5-6, TRBV5-1 and TRBV20-1 among them) occurred more frequently in patients than in controls.

TCR beta cDNA libraries included unique molecular identifiers. MiXCR was run by TCRdb on the PCR reads, yielding one entry per CDR3 protein. The sample consists of about 400,000 distinct CDR3 sequences, about a third of them appearing once. No antigen has been identified for these receptors. The sample taken for sequencing was blood. These TCRs come from a girl aged 5 to 17 with multiple sclerosis.

This clonotype turned up a few times. The gene calls are TRBV20-1 and TRBJ1-2, with a possible D match to TRBD1 (6 bases). Germline CDR1 and CDR2: DFQATT and SNEGSKA (reference sequence). Trimming pared 0 bases from V and 8 bases from J, leaving 25 bases between. The CDR3 is 17 amino acids. Here the CDR3 reads CSAREHLPGTTVEGYTF. The CDR3 DNA reads as TGCAGTGCTAGAGAACACCTACCCGGGACAACCGTAGAGGGCTACACCTTC.

This chain connects TRBV5-1 to TRBJ2-5; no reliable D call. Germline CDR1 is SGHRS and CDR2 is YFSETQ. The V and J ends lost 4 bases and 0 bases respectively, with 4 bases between them. The CDR3 has 12 amino acids. DNA of the CDR3: TGCGCCAGCAGCATGGACCAAGAGACCCAGTACTTC. It is translated as CASSMDQETQYF. Full variable domain (missing parts from reference TRBV5-1 and TRBJ2-5): KAGVTQTPRYLIKTRGQQVTLSCSPISGHRSVSWYQQTPGQGLQFLFEYFSETQRNKGNFPGRFSGRQFSNSRSEMNVSTLELGDSALYLCASSMDQETQYFGPGTRLLVL.

The V and J genes are TRBV2 and TRBJ1-2; maybe TRBD1 (6 bases). CDR1 and CDR2 (germline): SNHLY, FYNNEI. This CDR3 is 14 amino acids long. Trimming stripped 4 bases from V and 8 bases from J, with 17 bases between. In DNA, the CDR3 is TGTGCCAGCAGTGGCTCCGCGGGGGCCGACGGCTACACCTTC. It is translated as CASSGSAGADGYTF.

The chain couples TRBV7-2 to TRBJ1-2, with 7 bases matching TRBD1. The CDR3 spans 16 residues. V shed 4 bases, J shed 4 bases, and the junction held 12 bases outside the gene matches. In germline, CDR1 is SGHTA, CDR2 FQGNSA. The DNA for the CDR3 is TGTGCCAGCAGCTCACCGGGACAGAATTCGGGCTATGGCTACACCTTC. Encoded protein: CASSSPGQNSGYGYTF.

This clonotype has a count of ten or more. V usage is TRBV5-5 and J usage is TRBJ1-2; 7 nucleotides agree with TRBD1. Germline CDR1 reads SGHKS; CDR2 reads YYEKEE (reference sequence). The CDR3 runs to 15 residues. V was clipped by 0 bases and J by 0 bases; unmatched bases: 2. CDR3 in amino acids: CASSLEGAPNYGYTF. The DNA for the CDR3 is TGTGCCAGCAGCTTGGAGGGGGCCCCTAACTATGGCTACACCTTC.